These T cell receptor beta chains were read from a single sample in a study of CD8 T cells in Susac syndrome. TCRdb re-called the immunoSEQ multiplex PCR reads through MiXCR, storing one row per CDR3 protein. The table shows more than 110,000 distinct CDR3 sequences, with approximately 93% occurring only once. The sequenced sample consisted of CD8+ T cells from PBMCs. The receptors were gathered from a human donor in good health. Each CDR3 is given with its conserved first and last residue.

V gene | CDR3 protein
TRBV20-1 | CSNYGRVSYNEQFF
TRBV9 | CASSVTGTPERGYTF
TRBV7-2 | CASSPGGGLLVNEQFF
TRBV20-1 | CSAQGLDDNEQFF
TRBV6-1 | CASKKSGTEAFF
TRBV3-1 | CASSHPGGAEEQYF
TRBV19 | CASSIDVETQYF
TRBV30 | CAYLAGTETQYF
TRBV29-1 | CSVLAGASYEQYF
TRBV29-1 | CSVEDRWGSSYEQYF
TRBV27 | CASSFAGEGLKTQYF
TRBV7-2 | CASSFGPFGQPQHF
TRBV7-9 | CASSQDLIIQYF
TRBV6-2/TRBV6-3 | CASSPPGLAGVNEQFF
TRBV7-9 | CASSVTGNTEAFF
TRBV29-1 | CSVGGDRGNEQYF
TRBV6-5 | CASSFSGRPDTQYF
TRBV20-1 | CSASGVVTDTQYF
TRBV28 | CASSLPRETQYF
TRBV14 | CASSHLTGGLGETQYF
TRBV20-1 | CSARDTGTNDRTDTQYF
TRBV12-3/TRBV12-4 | CASSLGLTPDTQYF
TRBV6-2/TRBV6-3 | CASRTGALNTEAFF
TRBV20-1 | CSARQGNTGELFF
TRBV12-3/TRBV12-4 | CASVFGGQTEAFF
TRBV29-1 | CSVVGGTHNDEQFF